The 31 T cell receptor beta chains listed next were all sequenced from one sample in a study of T-cell reconstitution after alpha-beta-depleted transplantation in children (dated by TCRdb to about 2016). What the treatment or condition label conveys for this sample: allogeneic hematopoietic cell transplantation with graft depleted of TCRalphabeta T cells and CD19 B cells. Library preparation used PCR. The sample was run on an Illumina HiSeq 2500. Molecular barcoding was employed in the preparation of TCR libraries, with unique molecular identifiers being used to normalize TCRbeta repertoire quantification. TCRdb ran its own pipeline on the public reads, namely fastp trimming at Q25 and MiXCR clone calling, and kept in-frame beta chains. For every CDR3 protein sequence, its rows merge into one entry that carries the most common genes and DNA. The sample contains 45,000 or so distinct CDR3 sequences, about 50% of them found a single time. Around two fifths of the sample belongs to the ten largest clones.

Here the sequenced sample was peripheral blood, taken before TCRalphabeta/CD19-depleted stem cell transplant. The receptors derive from a boy under three years old with SCID, due to receive a stem cell transplant.

This chain links TRBV7-7 with TRBJ2-1, with 7 bases matching TRBD1. The CDR3 is 15 amino acids. Germline values: CDR1 SSHAT, CDR2 FNYEAQ (reference sequence). Losses at the gene ends were 5 bases for V and 8 bases for J; bases not matched to a gene: 12. CDR3 bases: TGTGCCAGCAGCCTAAGCAGGGGGACACACGATGAGCAGTTCTTC. It yields the protein CASSLSRGTHDEQFF. The variable domain in full, with the rest retrieved from reference TRBV7-7 and TRBJ2-1, is GAGVSQSPRYKVTKRGQDVTLRCDPISSHATLYWYQQALGQGPEFLTYFNYEAQPDKSGLPSDRFSAERPEGSISTLTIQRTEQRDSAMYRCASSLSRGTHDEQFFGPGTRLTVL.

This clonotype was seen ten or more times. CDR3 in amino acids: CSAKTTGVQPQHF. The CDR3 DNA is TGCAGTGCTAAGACGACAGGGGTTCAGCCCCAGCATTTT. The rearrangement links TRBV20-1 to TRBJ1-5, with 8 bases fitting TRBD1. Per germline, CDR1 DFQATT and CDR2 SNEGSKA (reference sequence). Trimming took 4 bases from V and 6 from J; bases not matched to a gene: 5. The length of the CDR3 is 13 residues.

This chain links TRBV20-1 with TRBJ2-3, with 7 nucleotides matching TRBD2. This CDR3 is 14 amino acids long. Germline V gene sequence: CDR1 DFQATT, CDR2 SNEGSKA (reference sequence). V trimming: 3 bases; J trimming: 2 bases; junction bases outside the gene matches: 5. CDR3 residues: CSASPGLFTDTQYF. The CDR3 nucleotides are TGCAGTGCTAGCCCGGGACTATTCACAGATACGCAGTATTTT.

In its sample, this clonotype was seen a few times. V and J are TRBV29-1 and TRBJ1-2; 10 bases map to TRBD1. The CDR3 consists of 13 residues. Per germline, CDR1 SQVTM and CDR2 ANQGSEA. J lost 6 bases, V lost 6 bases, and 7 bases had no gene match. The CDR3 sequence is CSVGPGTGDGYTF. The CDR3 DNA sequence: TGCAGCGTGGGGCCCGGGACAGGGGATGGCTACACCTTC.

The chain links TRBV4-2 to TRBJ2-3; 8 positions agree with TRBD2. CDR3 length equals 16 residues. Germline V lookup: CDR1 LGHNA, CDR2 YNFKEQ. The trim removed 4 bases at V and 2 bases at J, leaving 8 bases unmatched. The CDR3 coding sequence is TGTGCCAGCAGCCCCCCCCAGCGGGAGATCACAGATACGCAGTATTTT. The encoded protein is CASSPPQREITDTQYF.

This chain links TRBV4-2 with TRBJ1-6; 10 bases agree with TRBD1. Unmatched junction bases numbered 6, after V lost 4 bases and J lost 9 bases. The germline V gene encodes CDR1 LGHNA and CDR2 YNFKEQ. The CDR3 covers 15 residues. CDR3 nucleotide sequence: TGTGCCAGCAGCCCCTGGGACAGGGGTCGTTCACCCCTCCACTTT. Translation: CASSPWDRGRSPLHF.

This clonotype was picked up a small number of times. This chain joins TRBV29-1 and TRBJ1-2, with TRBD1 as a possible D gene (5 bases). Germline assignment: CDR1 SQVTM and CDR2 ANQGSEA. The CDR3 is 17 residues long. With 4 bases removed from V and 4 bases from J, the gap between germline ends came to 25 bases. Written as DNA, the CDR3 is TGCAGCGTTGTGAATGTATTTGAAGGGGCCCCCTCCTATGGCTACACCTTC. This codes for CSVVNVFEGAPSYGYTF.

V and J are TRBV7-2 and TRBJ1-1; D perhaps matches TRBD1 (6 bases). Germline-derived CDR1 and CDR2 are SGHTA and FQGNSA. V lost 1 base to trimming and J lost 11 bases, with 17 bases between them. The CDR3 has 14 residues. The CDR3 loop reads CASSLGGWGARAFF. DNA of the CDR3: TGTGCCAGCAGCTTAGGGGGTTGGGGGGCACGGGCTTTCTTT. The variable domain in full, with the rest retrieved from reference TRBV7-2 and TRBJ1-1, is GAGVSQSPSNKVTEKGKDVELRCDPISGHTALYWYRQSLGQGLEFLIYFQGNSAPDKSGLPSDRFSAERTGGSVSTLTIQRTQQEDSAVYLCASSLGGWGARAFFGQGTRLTVV.

The V and J genes are TRBV11-1 and TRBJ2-3; no clear D gene. V lost 5 bases, J lost 11 bases, and 17 bases lay in between. The CDR3 covers 13 residues. Germline-derived CDR1 and CDR2 are SGHAT and FQDESV (reference sequence). CDR3 sequence: CASSPVQGDLQYF. DNA of the CDR3: TGTGCCAGCAGCCCTGTTCAAGGAGATCTGCAGTATTTT.

In its sample, this clonotype was seen many times. The V and J genes are TRBV7-9 and TRBJ1-1; possible D gene TRBD1, 6 bases. Trimming left V 3 bases short and J 0 bases short, with 17 bases between. This CDR3 comprises 17 residues. Germline V gene data show CDR1 as SEHNR and CDR2 as FQNEAQ (reference sequence). The CDR3 coding sequence is TGTGCCAGCAGCTTCCCCCAGCAGGGGTCGATGAACACTGAAGCTTTCTTT. Translation gives CASSFPQQGSMNTEAFF.

The chain links TRBV11-2 to TRBJ2-7; 8 bases align to TRBD1. The V gene's germline CDR1 is SGHAT and CDR2 FQNNGV. Germline trimming cut 4 bases from V and 2 bases from J; bases unmatched to any gene: 4. The length of the CDR3 is 14 residues. DNA of the CDR3: TGTGCCAGCAGCTCCATGACAGGGGCCTACGAGCAGTACTTC. Its translation: CASSSMTGAYEQYF. Complete variable domain (other parts from reference TRBV11-2 and TRBJ2-7): EAGVAQSPRYKIIEKRQSVAFWCNPISGHATLYWYQQILGQGPKLLIQFQNNGVVDDSQLPKDRFSAERLKGVDSTLKIQPAKLEDSAVYLCASSSMTGAYEQYFGPGTRLTVT.

The rearrangement links TRBV12-3 or TRBV12-4 to TRBJ2-6; D uncertain. The CDR3 length is 15 residues. The V gene lost 2 bases and the J gene lost 0 bases, with 5 bases spanning the gap. In nucleotides, the CDR3 is TGTGCCAGCAGTTTAAGCAGCTCTGGGGCCAACGTCCTGACTTTC. It specifies CASSLSSSGANVLTF.

The CDR3 reads CASSLRSKNTGELFF. The CDR3 region has the DNA TGTGCCAGCAGCTTACGGAGCAAGAACACCGGGGAGCTGTTTTTT. J is TRBJ2-2 and V is TRBV7-9; no reliable D call. Germline V gene lookup returns CDR1 SEHNR and CDR2 FQNEAQ (reference sequence). The CDR3 totals 15 residues. Trimming pared 2 bases from V and 1 base from J, leaving 8 bases between.

This clonotype appeared a few times. The chain joins TRBV23-1 to TRBJ2-7; D is uncertain. TRBV23-1 is annotated as an ORF whose role is uncertain. This CDR3 comprises 15 residues. Trimming shortened V by 1 base and J by 2 bases, and 12 bases separated the two germline ends. CDR3 in amino acids: CASSQYRAGPYEQYF. CDR3 DNA: TGCGCCAGCAGTCAATATAGGGCCGGCCCCTACGAGCAGTACTTC.

J is TRBJ1-1 and V is TRBV20-1; D unclear. Looked up from germline, CDR1 is DFQATT and CDR2 is SNEGSKA (reference sequence). The CDR3 has 14 amino acids. V was pared by 3 bases and J by 1 base, with 12 bases between. CDR3: CSASPFGANTEAFF. Written as DNA, the CDR3 is TGCAGTGCTAGTCCCTTTGGAGCGAACACTGAAGCTTTCTTT.

The chain uses TRBV6-5 and TRBJ1-1; D is uncertain. V gave up 2 bases and J gave up 5 bases, with 9 bases separating them. The CDR3 has 13 residues. CDR1 and CDR2 from the germline V gene are MNHEY and SVGAGI. The CDR3 nucleotides are TGTGCCAGCAGTTACCCCGGGGATACTGAAGCTTTCTTT. Its protein is CASSYPGDTEAFF.

The chain recombines TRBV7-2 with TRBJ2-7; D uncertain. The germline V gene has CDR1 SGHTA and CDR2 FQGNSA. CDR3 length: 13 amino acids. The germline V and J ends were trimmed by 5 bases and 2 bases, with 10 bases remaining between them. The CDR3 bases are TGTGCCAGCAGCCCTTGGGATGCCTACGAGCAGTACTTC. It translates to CASSPWDAYEQYF.

This sequence joins TRBV6-2 or TRBV6-3 and TRBJ2-7, with 8 bases fitting TRBD1. The CDR3 runs 14 residues. Germline trimming cut 5 bases from V and 5 bases from J; bases unmatched to any gene: 8. Germline V lookup: CDR1 MNHEY, CDR2 SVGEGT. The CDR3 region is CASSRTGSSDEQYF. DNA for the CDR3: TGTGCCAGCAGTCGGACAGGGAGTAGCGACGAGCAGTACTTC.

The gene calls are TRBV7-9 and TRBJ1-2; the D is unclear. Germline V gives CDR1 SEHNR, CDR2 FQNEAQ (reference sequence). The ends were cut back, 2 bases at V and 8 bases at J, with 6 bases in the middle. The CDR3 is 11 amino acids. CDR3 DNA: TGTGCCAGCAGCTTAAGCCACGGCTACACCTTC. Residues: CASSLSHGYTF.

The V call is TRBV12-3 or TRBV12-4, the J call TRBJ2-1; no reliable D call. The CDR3 is 15 amino acids. The V gene lost 2 bases and the J gene lost 7 bases, with 15 bases spanning the gap. CDR3 nucleotides: TGTGCCAGCAGTTTATACGGTTGGGCCGCGAATGAGCAGTTCTTC. This translates into CASSLYGWAANEQFF.

This sequence joins TRBV4-1 and TRBJ2-1; maybe TRBD1 (5 bases). The CDR3 is made up of 13 amino acids. Per germline, CDR1 MGHRA and CDR2 YSYEKL. Between the trimmed V and J ends, which lost 4 bases and 8 bases, there was a span of 12 bases. The CDR3: CASSPRQSYEQFF. The CDR3 DNA reads as TGCGCCAGCAGCCCACGACAGAGCTATGAGCAGTTCTTC.

This clonotype occurred once. The rearrangement links TRBV12-3 or TRBV12-4 to TRBJ1-5; D gene ambiguous. V was cut by 4 bases and J by 0 bases, with 7 bases left in between. CDR3 length: 14 residues. The CDR3 DNA reads TGTGCCAGCAGTTCGACACATAGCAATCAGCCCCAGCATTTT. This translates into CASSSTHSNQPQHF.

This sequence joins TRBV25-1 and TRBJ1-6, with a weak D call TRBD1 (6 bases). V gave up 2 bases and J gave up 7 bases, with 18 bases separating them. Germline V gene sequence: CDR1 MGHDK, CDR2 SYGVNS. The CDR3 consists of 17 residues. The CDR3 nucleotides read TGTGCCAGCAGTGAAACACGGACAGAATTCCTGAATTCACCCCTCCACTTT. It specifies CASSETRTEFLNSPLHF.

This sequence joins TRBV12-3 or TRBV12-4 and TRBJ1-1, with D tentatively TRBD1 (5 bases). The CDR3 spans 13 residues. The V gene lost 6 bases and the J gene lost 4 bases, with 12 bases spanning the gap. DNA of the CDR3: TGTGCCAGCAGGACAGATCTAGGCACTGAAGCTTTCTTT. Amino acid sequence: CASRTDLGTEAFF.

This clonotype has just a few counts. The gene calls are TRBV20-1 and TRBJ2-5; 12 positions agree with TRBD2. Trimming cost V 6 bases and J 5 bases; bases outside gene matches: 7. This CDR3 region has 14 residues. Germline V lookup: CDR1 DFQATT, CDR2 SNEGSKA (reference sequence). This CDR3 reads CSAALAGGLETQYF. In DNA, the CDR3 is TGCAGTGCCGCACTAGCGGGGGGCTTGGAGACCCAGTACTTC.

The chain combines TRBV6-1 with TRBJ1-6; a weak D match, TRBD1 (6 bases). The germline CDR1 and CDR2 sequences are MNHNS and SASEGT. This CDR3 has 13 amino acids. The V gene lost 5 bases and the J gene lost 7 bases, with 9 bases spanning the gap. CDR3 residues: CASSSTGNSPLHF. The CDR3 DNA reads TGTGCCAGCAGTAGTACAGGGAATTCACCCCTCCACTTT.

The CDR3 here is CASSPLTDGPNTGELFF. The CDR3 nucleotides are TGTGCCAGCAGTCCCTTAACCGACGGACCGAACACCGGGGAGCTGTTTTTT. The genes are TRBV27 and TRBJ2-2, with unresolved D. This CDR3 spans 17 amino acids. The V end lost 5 bases, the J end lost 0 bases, and 16 bases lay between the germline ends. The germline CDR1 and CDR2 sequences are MNHEY and SMNVEV (reference sequence).

V gene TRBV4-1 combines with J gene TRBJ2-3; D is ambiguous. Deletions cut 0 bases from V and 0 bases from J, with 10 bases between. Germline V lookup: CDR1 MGHRA, CDR2 YSYEKL. The CDR3 sequence is 16 residues long. DNA of the CDR3: TGCGCCAGCAGCCAAGAAGGGCGAGCTAGCACAGATACGCAGTATTTT. Its translation: CASSQEGRASTDTQYF.

V gene TRBV6-5 combines with J gene TRBJ1-6, with 7 bases lining up with TRBD1. J gave up 10 bases and V 2 bases, and 8 bases lay outside the gene matches. Germline V gene lookup returns CDR1 MNHEY and CDR2 SVGAGI. CDR3 size: 15 residues. The CDR3 region is CASSYEVGGTSPLHF. The CDR3 DNA reads as TGTGCCAGCAGTTACGAAGTAGGGGGCACGTCACCCCTCCACTTT.

This clonotype was observed at least ten times. The J gene is TRBJ2-2, the V gene TRBV6-1; 9 positions match TRBD1. The CDR3 length is 13 residues. Germline trimming cut 8 bases from V and 5 bases from J; bases unmatched to any gene: 3. CDR1 is MNHNS, CDR2 SASEGT, per germline. Here the CDR3 reads CASCGTGTGELFF. As DNA, the CDR3 is TGTGCCAGCTGCGGGACAGGGACCGGGGAGCTGTTTTTT.

The chain joins TRBV12-3 or TRBV12-4 to TRBJ2-7; 7 bases align to TRBD2. Unmatched junction bases numbered 7, after V lost 2 bases and J lost 0 bases. The CDR3 runs to 16 residues. This chain's CDR3 is CASSLTVGGSSYEQYF. DNA for the CDR3: TGTGCCAGCAGTTTAACCGTCGGGGGGTCCTCCTACGAGCAGTACTTC.